Described below is a single T cell receptor (beta chain) sequence and its context. Its antigen remains unidentified. This CDR3 is built from 17 residues. Germline lookup yields CDR1 SGHAT and CDR2 FQNNGV. Trimming took 1 base from V and 6 from J; bases not matched to a gene: 11. Thyroid surgery had not been preceded by any treatment in any patient. This record comes from a study of metastatic and nonmetastatic thyroid tumors. Overall study context: For malignant and benign thyroid patients, tumor or nodule tissue and blood were the sources whose repertoires were compared. Study results and limitations: As reported, TCR beta diversity in blood and tumor was significantly higher in malignant thyroid tumors than in benign nodules.

In the source study's methods: A papillary thyroid cancer distant-metastasis classifier was built from CDR3 differences across clinicopathological groups. MiXCR re-clonotyped the PCR reads for TCRdb. The V and J calls follow TCRdb's processing rather than the paper's. The sample records some 19,000 clones, approximately 24% being singletons. The TCR comes from a male donor with papillary thyroid cancer or a benign thyroid nodule (not recorded which). Some clones in this sample may be carry-over from other donors' samples. The sample consisted of blood. The chain recombines TRBV11-2 with TRBJ1-3, with 8 bases that match TRBD1. The CDR3 loop is CASSLGPGTGVVNTIYF. CDR3 bases: TGTGCCAGCAGCTTAGGTCCCGGGACAGGCGTCGTAAACACCATATATTTT.